This TCR beta chain was captured in a study of blood T cell repertoires in COVID-19. Measured with immunoSEQ multiplex PCR; TCRdb has only the in-frame clones, and not every one. The table records some 87,000 clones, about 79% of them present only once. In this sample, this clone turned up a few times. This receptor was identified in a human donor in a cohort sampled during active COVID-19. The sequencing input was peripheral blood.

The CDR3 sequence: CASSQGRVQPQHF. The CDR3 DNA reads as TGTGCCAGCAGCCAGGGGAGGGTTCAGCCCCAGCATTTT. The V gene is TRBV6-6, the J gene TRBJ1-5; D might be TRBD1 (6 bases). Germline V gene data show CDR1 as MNHNY and CDR2 as SVGAGI (reference sequence). V was cut by 6 bases and J by 6 bases, with 12 bases left in between. The CDR3 has 13 amino acids.